This T cell receptor (beta chain) comes out of a study of identical twins. Findings and limits, study-wide: Memory repertoires showed no such pattern, whereas abundant cord blood beta clonotypes carried fewer insertions.

Template switching supplied a universal primer site; unique molecular identifiers were carried on the cDNA. In TCRdb, the 5' RACE reads were re-called with MiXCR into one record per CDR3 protein. Among more than 400,000 distinct CDR3 sequences listed, roughly 15% were seen once. This clonotype was observed a handful of times. As yet, its antigen is unknown. Germline values: CDR1 MDHEN, CDR2 SYDVKM. The CDR3 has 14 amino acids. V dropped 7 bases and J dropped 7 bases, with 16 bases sitting between them. This same sample was also part of a study on yellow fever vaccine responses in identical twins. From that paper: Reportedly, twins' vaccine T cell responses looked partly convergent and partly personalized.

The source material was CD4+ T cells sorted from blood. The receptor comes from a woman between 18 and 29 years old in good health. This chain joins TRBV28 and TRBJ2-2, with D possibly TRBD1 on 6 matching bases. Here the CDR3 DNA reads TGTGCCAGCATCGGGACACCTGGAATCGGGGAGCTGTTTTTT. Protein: CASIGTPGIGELFF.